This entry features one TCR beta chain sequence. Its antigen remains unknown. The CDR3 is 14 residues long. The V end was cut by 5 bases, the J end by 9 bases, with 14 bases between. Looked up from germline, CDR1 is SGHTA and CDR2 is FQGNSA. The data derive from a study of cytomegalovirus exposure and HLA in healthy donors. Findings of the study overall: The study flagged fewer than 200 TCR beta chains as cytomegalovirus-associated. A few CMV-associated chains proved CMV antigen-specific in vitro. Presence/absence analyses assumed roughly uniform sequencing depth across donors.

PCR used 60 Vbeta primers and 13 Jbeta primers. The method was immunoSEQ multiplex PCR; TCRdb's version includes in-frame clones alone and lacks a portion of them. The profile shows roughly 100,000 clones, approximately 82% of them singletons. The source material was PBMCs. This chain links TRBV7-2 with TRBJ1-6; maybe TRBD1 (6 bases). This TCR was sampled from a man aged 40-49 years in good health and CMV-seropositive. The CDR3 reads CASSLTGISSPLHF. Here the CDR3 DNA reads TGTGCCAGCAGCCTCACAGGGATCTCTTCACCCCTCCACTTT.